The rows below give T cell receptor beta chains drawn from one sample of a study of blood T cell repertoires in COVID-19. The protocol was immunoSEQ multiplex PCR, while the TCRdb copy is restricted to in-frame clones and leaves out a portion. The data hold about 300,000 clones, with 80% to 90% observed a single time. The sequenced material came from peripheral blood. The receptors come from a woman aged 50 to 65 with acute or convalescent COVID-19. The CDR3 runs from the conserved cysteine through the conserved F or W. Each record gives: clone size, D gene, J gene, V gene, CDR3 protein, CDR3 DNA. A D gene is named only where the DNA matches it firmly. Size values are once, few and many counts, or a class for expanded clones, and some rows have none.

clone size: .
D gene: TRBD2
J gene: TRBJ2-1
V gene: TRBV29-1
CDR3 protein: CSIGLAGVVNEQFF
CDR3 DNA: TGCAGCATCGGGCTAGCGGGAGTTGTCAATGAGCAGTTCTTC

clone size: .
D gene: TRBD1
J gene: TRBJ1-2
V gene: TRBV6-5
CDR3 protein: CASRTNRGGGYGYTF
CDR3 DNA: TGTGCCAGCAGAACCAACAGGGGAGGTGGCTATGGCTACACCTTC

clone size: few
D gene: .
J gene: TRBJ2-7
V gene: TRBV29-1
CDR3 protein: CSVRMGDEQYF
CDR3 DNA: TGCAGCGTCAGAATGGGCGACGAGCAGTACTTC

clone size: .
D gene: .
J gene: TRBJ2-2
V gene: TRBV10-3
CDR3 protein: CAISGVDTGELFF
CDR3 DNA: TGTGCCATCAGTGGAGTCGACACCGGGGAGCTGTTTTTT

clone size: .
D gene: .
J gene: TRBJ2-3
V gene: TRBV5-6
CDR3 protein: CASRLGLSSTDTQYF
CDR3 DNA: TGTGCCAGCAGGTTAGGACTCTCTAGCACAGATACGCAGTATTTT

clone size: once
D gene: TRBD1
J gene: TRBJ1-1
V gene: TRBV5-4
CDR3 protein: CASSPDRGWGEAFF
CDR3 DNA: TGTGCCAGCAGCCCGGACAGGGGATGGGGTGAAGCTTTCTTT

clone size: .
D gene: .
J gene: TRBJ2-7
V gene: TRBV5-1
CDR3 protein: CASSLDSGRSSYEQYF
CDR3 DNA: TGCGCCAGCAGCTTGGATAGCGGTCGAAGCTCCTACGAGCAGTACTTC

clone size: .
D gene: TRBD1
J gene: TRBJ1-2
V gene: TRBV2
CDR3 protein: CASNQDRGNGYTF
CDR3 DNA: TGTGCCAGCAACCAGGACAGGGGAAATGGCTACACCTTC

clone size: .
D gene: .
J gene: TRBJ2-2
V gene: TRBV6-5
CDR3 protein: CASSYREDTGELFF
CDR3 DNA: TGTGCCAGCAGTTACAGGGAGGACACCGGGGAGCTGTTTTTT

clone size: .
D gene: TRBD1
J gene: TRBJ2-1
V gene: TRBV24-1
CDR3 protein: CATSDPIGGQADEQFF
CDR3 DNA: TGTGCCACCAGTGATCCTATAGGGGGACAGGCCGATGAGCAGTTCTTC

clone size: few
D gene: TRBD1
J gene: TRBJ1-2
V gene: TRBV25-1
CDR3 protein: CASSGGLGQGNYGYTF
CDR3 DNA: TGTGCCAGCAGTGGGGGCTTAGGACAGGGTAACTATGGCTACACCTTC

clone size: .
D gene: .
J gene: TRBJ1-5
V gene: TRBV7-2
CDR3 protein: CASSLESTYSNQPQHF
CDR3 DNA: TGTGCCAGCAGCTTAGAGAGCACCTATAGCAATCAGCCCCAGCATTTT

clone size: few
D gene: .
J gene: TRBJ1-2
V gene: TRBV7-9
CDR3 protein: CASSPSGNPMGYTF
CDR3 DNA: TGTGCCAGCAGTCCCTCGGGGAATCCTATGGGCTACACCTTC

clone size: once
D gene: .
J gene: TRBJ2-1
V gene: TRBV3-1/TRBV3-2
CDR3 protein: CASSQDLESYNEQFF
CDR3 DNA: TGTGCCAGCAGCCAAGATCTAGAGTCCTACAATGAGCAGTTCTTC

clone size: .
D gene: .
J gene: TRBJ1-2
V gene: TRBV7-8
CDR3 protein: CASSHKRGVGDYTF
CDR3 DNA: TGTGCCAGCAGCCACAAGCGGGGGGTCGGAGACTACACCTTC

clone size: .
D gene: .
J gene: TRBJ2-1
V gene: TRBV27
CDR3 protein: CASSGLSSYNEQFF
CDR3 DNA: TGTGCCAGCAGTGGCTTAAGCTCCTACAATGAGCAGTTCTTC

clone size: .
D gene: .
J gene: TRBJ1-2
V gene: TRBV13
CDR3 protein: CASSSGNTGHRLGGYTF
CDR3 DNA: TGTGCCAGCAGCTCAGGGAATACGGGACACCGCTTGGGTGGCTACACCTTC